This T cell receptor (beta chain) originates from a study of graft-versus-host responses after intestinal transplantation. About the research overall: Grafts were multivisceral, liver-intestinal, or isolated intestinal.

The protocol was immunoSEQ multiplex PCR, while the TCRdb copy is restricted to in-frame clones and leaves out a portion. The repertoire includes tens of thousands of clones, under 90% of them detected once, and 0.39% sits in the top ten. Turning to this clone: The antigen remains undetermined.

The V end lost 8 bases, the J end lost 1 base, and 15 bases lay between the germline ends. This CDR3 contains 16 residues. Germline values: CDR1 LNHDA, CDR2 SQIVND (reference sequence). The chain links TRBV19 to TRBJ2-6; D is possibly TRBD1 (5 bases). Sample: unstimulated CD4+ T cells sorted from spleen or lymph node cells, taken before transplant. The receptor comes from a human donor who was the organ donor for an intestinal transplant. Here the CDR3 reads CASHSPGLSGANVLTF. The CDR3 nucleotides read TGTGCCAGTCACAGCCCAGGGTTATCTGGGGCCAACGTCCTGACTTTC. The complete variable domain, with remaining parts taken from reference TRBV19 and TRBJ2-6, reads DGGITQSPKYLFRKEGQNVTLSCEQNLNHDAMYWYRQDPGQGLRLIYYSQIVNDFQKGDIAEGYSVSREKKESFPLTVTSAQKNPTAFYLCASHSPGLSGANVLTFGAGSRLTVL.